This section outlines one TCR beta chain sequence together with its context. Its antigen is still unknown. Germline assignment: CDR1 KGHDR and CDR2 SFDVKD. The CDR3 covers 13 residues. The germline V and J ends were trimmed by 6 bases and 8 bases, with 13 bases remaining between them. Recently defined diagnostic criteria for definite or probable disease were fulfilled by Susac syndrome patients. Negative isolation was used for CD8+ and CD4+ T cells and FACS enrichment for TEMRA cells. The data belong to a study of CD8 T cells in Susac syndrome. Reverse transcription of roughly 0.5 to 1 ug RNA was carried out with random hexamers. By means of immunoSEQ multiplex PCR, TCR beta CDR3 spanning 54 Vbeta and 13 Jbeta underwent amplification. TCRdb independently ran MiXCR on the immunoSEQ multiplex PCR reads; one entry per CDR3 protein. The table shows about 140,000 distinct CDR3 sequences, with more than 85% occurring only once.

Study conclusions and caveats: Acknowledgment was made by the study that its TCR sequencing and HLA analysis involved a relatively small number of individuals.

Sample: CD4+ T cells from PBMCs. The V and J genes are TRBV24-1 and TRBJ2-1; D not resolved. This TCR derives from a human donor with Susac syndrome. The CDR3 reads CATSTSGADEQFF. The CDR3 DNA follows: TGTGCCACCAGTACCAGTGGCGCCGATGAGCAGTTCTTC.